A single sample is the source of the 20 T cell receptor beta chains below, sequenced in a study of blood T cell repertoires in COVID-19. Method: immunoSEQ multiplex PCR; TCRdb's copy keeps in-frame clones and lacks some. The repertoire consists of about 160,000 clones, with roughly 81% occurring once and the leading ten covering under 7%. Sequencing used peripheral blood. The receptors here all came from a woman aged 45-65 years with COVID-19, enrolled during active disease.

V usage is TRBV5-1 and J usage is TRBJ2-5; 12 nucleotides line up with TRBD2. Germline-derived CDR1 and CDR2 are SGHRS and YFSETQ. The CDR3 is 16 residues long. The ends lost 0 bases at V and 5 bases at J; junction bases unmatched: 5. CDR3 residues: CASSLASGGARETQYF. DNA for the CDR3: TGCGCCAGCAGCTTGGCTAGCGGGGGGGCCAGGGAGACCCAGTACTTC.

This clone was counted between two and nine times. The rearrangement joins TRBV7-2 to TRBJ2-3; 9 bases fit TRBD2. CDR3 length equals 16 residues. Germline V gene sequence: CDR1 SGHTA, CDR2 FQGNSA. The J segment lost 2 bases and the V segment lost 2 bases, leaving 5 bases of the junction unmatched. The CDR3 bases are TGTGCCAGCAGCTTAATTCTAGCGGGGAACACAGATACGCAGTATTTT. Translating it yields CASSLILAGNTDTQYF.

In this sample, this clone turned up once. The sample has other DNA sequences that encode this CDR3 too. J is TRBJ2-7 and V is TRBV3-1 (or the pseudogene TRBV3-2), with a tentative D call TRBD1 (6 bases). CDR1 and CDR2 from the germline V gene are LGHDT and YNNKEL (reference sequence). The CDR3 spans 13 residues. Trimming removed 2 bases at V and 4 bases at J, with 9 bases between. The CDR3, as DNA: TGTGCCAGCAGCCAACAGGGGAGTTACGAGCAGTACTTC. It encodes CASSQQGSYEQYF.

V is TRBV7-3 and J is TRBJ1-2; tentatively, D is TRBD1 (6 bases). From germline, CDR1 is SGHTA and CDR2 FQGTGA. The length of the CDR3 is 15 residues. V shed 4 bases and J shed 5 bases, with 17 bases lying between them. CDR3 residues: CASSSSGVLGYGYTF. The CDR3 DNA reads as TGTGCCAGCAGCTCGTCAGGGGTTTTAGGGTATGGCTACACCTTC. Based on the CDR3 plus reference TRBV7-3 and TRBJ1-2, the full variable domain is GAGVSQTPSNKVTEKGKYVELRCDPISGHTALYWYRQSLGQGPEFLIYFQGTGAADDSGLPNDRFFAVRPEGSVSTLKIQRTERGDSAVYLCASSSSGVLGYGYTFGSGTRLTVV.

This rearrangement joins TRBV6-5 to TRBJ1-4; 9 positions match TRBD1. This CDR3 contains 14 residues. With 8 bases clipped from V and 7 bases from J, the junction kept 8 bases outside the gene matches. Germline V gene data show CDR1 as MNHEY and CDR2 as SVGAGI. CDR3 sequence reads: CASGQDRGLEKLFF. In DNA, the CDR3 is TGTGCCAGCGGGCAGGACAGGGGACTTGAAAAACTGTTTTTT.

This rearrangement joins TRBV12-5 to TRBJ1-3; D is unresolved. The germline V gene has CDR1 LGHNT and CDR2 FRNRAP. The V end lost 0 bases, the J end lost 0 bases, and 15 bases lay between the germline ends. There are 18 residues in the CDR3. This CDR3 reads CASGLVVGGPLSGNTIYF. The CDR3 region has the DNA TGTGCTAGTGGTTTGGTAGTGGGTGGGCCCCTCTCTGGAAACACCATATATTTT.

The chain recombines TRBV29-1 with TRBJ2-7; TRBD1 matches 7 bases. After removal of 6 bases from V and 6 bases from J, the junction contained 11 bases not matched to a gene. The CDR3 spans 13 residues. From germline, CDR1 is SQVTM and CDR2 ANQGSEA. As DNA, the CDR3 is TGCAGCGTGGAACATACAGGGGACGGCGAGCAGTACTTC. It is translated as CSVEHTGDGEQYF.

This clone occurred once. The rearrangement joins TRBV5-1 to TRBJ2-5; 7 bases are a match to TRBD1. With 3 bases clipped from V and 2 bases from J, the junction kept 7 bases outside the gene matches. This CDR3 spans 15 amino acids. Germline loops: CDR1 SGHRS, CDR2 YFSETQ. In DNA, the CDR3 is TGCGCCAGCAGCTGGAGGACAGGTGGGCAAGAGACCCAGTACTTC. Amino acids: CASSWRTGGQETQYF.

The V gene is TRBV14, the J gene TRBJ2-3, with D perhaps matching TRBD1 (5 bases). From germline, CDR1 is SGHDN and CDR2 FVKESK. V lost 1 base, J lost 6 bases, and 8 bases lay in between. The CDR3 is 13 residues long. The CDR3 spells CASSQAGLDTQYF. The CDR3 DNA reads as TGTGCCAGCAGCCAAGCAGGGTTGGATACGCAGTATTTT.

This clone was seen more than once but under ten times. The CDR3: CASRSTGGLGEAFF. The DNA for the CDR3 is TGTGCCAGCAGAAGTACAGGGGGCTTAGGTGAAGCTTTCTTT. This chain links TRBV7-9 with TRBJ1-1; 9 bases agree with TRBD1. The CDR3 sequence is 14 residues long. Per the germline V gene, CDR1 is SEHNR and CDR2 is FQNEAQ (reference sequence). Trimming took 6 bases from V and 7 from J; bases not matched to a gene: 9.

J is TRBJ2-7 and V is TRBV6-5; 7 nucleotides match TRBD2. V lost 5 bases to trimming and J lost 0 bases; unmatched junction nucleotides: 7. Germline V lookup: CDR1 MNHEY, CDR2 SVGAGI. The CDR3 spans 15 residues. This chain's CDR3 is CASSPLGGSSYEQYF. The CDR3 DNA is TGTGCCAGCAGTCCCCTCGGGGGGTCCTCCTACGAGCAGTACTTC.

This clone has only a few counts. The CDR3 loop reads CASSSTGSSYNSPLHF. The CDR3 nucleotides read TGCGCCAGCAGCTCAACAGGGAGCTCCTATAATTCACCCCTCCACTTT. This sequence joins TRBV4-1 and TRBJ1-6; D is possibly TRBD1 (6 bases). This CDR3 is built from 16 residues. Germline CDR1 MGHRA, CDR2 YSYEKL. V gave up 5 bases and J gave up 0 bases, with 11 bases separating them.

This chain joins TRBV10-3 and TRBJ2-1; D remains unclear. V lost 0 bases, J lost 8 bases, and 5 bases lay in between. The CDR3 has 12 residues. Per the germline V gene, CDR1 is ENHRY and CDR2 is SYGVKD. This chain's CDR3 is CAISESPDEQFF. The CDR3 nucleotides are TGTGCCATCAGTGAGTCGCCGGATGAGCAGTTCTTC.

CDR3 DNA sequence: TGTGCCATCAGTGAACCCGGACTGAATTCCTACGAGCAGTACTTC. The encoded protein is CAISEPGLNSYEQYF. V gene TRBV10-3 combines with J gene TRBJ2-7, with D possibly TRBD2 on 5 matching bases. Trimming removed 3 bases from V and 1 base from J, with 13 bases in between. Germline-derived CDR1 and CDR2 are ENHRY and SYGVKD. The CDR3 has 15 residues.

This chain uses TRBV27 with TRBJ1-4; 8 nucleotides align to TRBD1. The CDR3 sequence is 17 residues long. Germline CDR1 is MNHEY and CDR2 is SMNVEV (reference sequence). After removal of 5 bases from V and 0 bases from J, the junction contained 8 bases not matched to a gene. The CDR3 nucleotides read TGTGCCAGCAGTACCCTGGACAGGGCAACAACTAATGAAAAACTGTTTTTT. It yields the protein CASSTLDRATTNEKLFF. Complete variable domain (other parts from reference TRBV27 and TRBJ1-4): EAQVTQNPRYLITVTGKKLTVTCSQNMNHEYMSWYRQDPGLGLRQIYYSMNVEVTDKGDVPEGYKVSRKEKRNFPLILESPSPNQTSLYFCASSTLDRATTNEKLFFGSGTQLSVL.

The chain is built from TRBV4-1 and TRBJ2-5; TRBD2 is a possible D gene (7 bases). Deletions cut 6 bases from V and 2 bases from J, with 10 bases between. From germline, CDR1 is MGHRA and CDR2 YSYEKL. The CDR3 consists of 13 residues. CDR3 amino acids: CASRRGPQETQYF. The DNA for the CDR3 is TGCGCCAGCAGGCGGGGGCCTCAAGAGACCCAGTACTTC.

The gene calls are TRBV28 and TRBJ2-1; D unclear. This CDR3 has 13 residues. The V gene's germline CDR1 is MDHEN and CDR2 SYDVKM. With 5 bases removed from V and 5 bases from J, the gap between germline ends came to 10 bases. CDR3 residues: CASSPPVNNEQFF. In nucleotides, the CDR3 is TGTGCCAGCAGTCCCCCGGTCAACAATGAGCAGTTCTTC.

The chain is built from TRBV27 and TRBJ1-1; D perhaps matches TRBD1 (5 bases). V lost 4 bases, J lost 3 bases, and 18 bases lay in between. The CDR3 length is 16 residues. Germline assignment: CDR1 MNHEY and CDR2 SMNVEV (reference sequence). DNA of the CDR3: TGTGCCAGCAGTTCAAGACAGAAGAGAGGCGACACTGAAGCTTTCTTT. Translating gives CASSSRQKRGDTEAFF.

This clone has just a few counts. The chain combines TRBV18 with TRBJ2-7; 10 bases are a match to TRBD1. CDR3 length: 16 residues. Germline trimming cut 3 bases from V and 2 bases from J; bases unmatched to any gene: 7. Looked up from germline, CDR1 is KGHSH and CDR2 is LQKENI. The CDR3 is CASSPIPGQGTYEQYF. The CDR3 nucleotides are TGTGCCAGCTCACCTATCCCGGGACAGGGGACCTACGAGCAGTACTTC.

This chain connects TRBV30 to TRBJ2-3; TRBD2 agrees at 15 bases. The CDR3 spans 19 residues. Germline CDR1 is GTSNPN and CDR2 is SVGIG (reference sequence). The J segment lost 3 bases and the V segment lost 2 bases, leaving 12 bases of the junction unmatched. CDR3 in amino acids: CAWSRSRTSGGARTDTQYF. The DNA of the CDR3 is TGTGCCTGGAGTCGTAGCCGGACTAGCGGGGGGGCCCGGACAGATACGCAGTATTTT. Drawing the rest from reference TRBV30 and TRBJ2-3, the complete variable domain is SQTIHQWPATLVQPVGSPLSLECTVEGTSNPNLYWYRQAAGRGLQLLFYSVGIGQISSEVPQNLSASRPQDRQFILSSKKLLLSDSGFYLCAWSRSRTSGGARTDTQYFGPGTRLTVL.